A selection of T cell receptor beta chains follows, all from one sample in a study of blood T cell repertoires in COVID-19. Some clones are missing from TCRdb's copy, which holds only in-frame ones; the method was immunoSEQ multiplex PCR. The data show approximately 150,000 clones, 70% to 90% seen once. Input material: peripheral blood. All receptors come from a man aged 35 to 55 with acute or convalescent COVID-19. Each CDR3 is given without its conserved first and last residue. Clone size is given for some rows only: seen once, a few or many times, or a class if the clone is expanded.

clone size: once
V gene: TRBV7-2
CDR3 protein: ASSPGHLLYEQY

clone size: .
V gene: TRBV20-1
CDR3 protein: SASASGGPNEQF

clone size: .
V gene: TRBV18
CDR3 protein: ASSPRQVDNSPLH

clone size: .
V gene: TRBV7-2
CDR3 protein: ASSLEGAGYGYT

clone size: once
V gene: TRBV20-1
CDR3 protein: SASTLGTGGSNSGNTIY

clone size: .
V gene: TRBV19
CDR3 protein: ASRPVPGQGQSPLH

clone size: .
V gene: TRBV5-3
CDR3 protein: ARSLEGPDNANTGELF

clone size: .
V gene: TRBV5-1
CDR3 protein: ASSLGDRGHGYT

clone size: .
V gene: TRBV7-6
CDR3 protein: ASSLHRGEDEKLF

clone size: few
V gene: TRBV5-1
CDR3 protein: ASSRRTGELANTEAF

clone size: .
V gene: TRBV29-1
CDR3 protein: SVTETSYGYT

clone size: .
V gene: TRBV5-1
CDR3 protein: ASSLEGPGGAYNEQF

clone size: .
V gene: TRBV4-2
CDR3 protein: ASSEARQISGNTIY

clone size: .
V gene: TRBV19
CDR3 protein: ARTGVGSNEKLF

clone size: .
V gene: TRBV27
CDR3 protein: ASSSLRDRVTEAF

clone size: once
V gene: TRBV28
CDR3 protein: ASSPTGSGLTTDTQY

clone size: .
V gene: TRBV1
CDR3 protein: TSSPWDFQETQY

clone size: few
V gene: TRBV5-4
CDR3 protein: ASSLGLPNEKLF

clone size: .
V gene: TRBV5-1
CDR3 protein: ASSLDPNSYNSPLH

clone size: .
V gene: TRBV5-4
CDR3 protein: ASSLGAGEQY

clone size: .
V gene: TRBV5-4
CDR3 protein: ASSLKQENYGYT

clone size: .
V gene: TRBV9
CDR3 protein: ASSGRGDENYGYT

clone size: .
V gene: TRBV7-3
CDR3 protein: ASSSTPDKRDPAF

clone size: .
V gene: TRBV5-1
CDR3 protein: ASFEGQSLGDTEAF

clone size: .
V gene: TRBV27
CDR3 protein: ASSFRGREKLF

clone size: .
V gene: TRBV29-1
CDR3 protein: SVERSEQF

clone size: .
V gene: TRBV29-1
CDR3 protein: SVESLGTDTQY

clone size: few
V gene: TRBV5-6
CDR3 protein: ASSLGRGWYEQY

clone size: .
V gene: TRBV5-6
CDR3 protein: ASSGRRTGITGELF

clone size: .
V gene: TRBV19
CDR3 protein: ASGGYTGELF

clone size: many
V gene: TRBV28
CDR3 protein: ASTSQGVYGYT

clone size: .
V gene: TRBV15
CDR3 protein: ATSRDRGGEQPQH

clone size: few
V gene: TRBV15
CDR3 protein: ATRQGVMGYGYT

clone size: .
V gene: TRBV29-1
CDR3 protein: SATGGRNEAF

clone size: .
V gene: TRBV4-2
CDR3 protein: ASSQDGGSYNEQF

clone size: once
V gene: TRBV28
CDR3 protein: ASSLIRGNTEAF

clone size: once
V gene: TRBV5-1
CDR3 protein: ASSLATEQWDREF

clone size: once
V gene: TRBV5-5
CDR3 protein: ASSSRPGLAGTTDTQY

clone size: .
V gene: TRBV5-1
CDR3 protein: ASSRRTGEYGYT

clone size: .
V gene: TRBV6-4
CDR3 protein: ASSDRAGSHTEAF

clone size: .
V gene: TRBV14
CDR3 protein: ASSQEIAGDRL

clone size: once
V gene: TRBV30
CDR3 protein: ALGQGNYGYT

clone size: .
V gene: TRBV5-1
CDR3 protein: ASSLGLQGPPSYEQY

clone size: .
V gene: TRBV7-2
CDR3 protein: ASSLGVGVSYEQY

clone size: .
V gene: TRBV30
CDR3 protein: AWSDRGDQPQH

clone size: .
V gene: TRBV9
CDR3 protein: ASSVGEARYGYT

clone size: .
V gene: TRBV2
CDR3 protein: ASSEDRATGSPLH

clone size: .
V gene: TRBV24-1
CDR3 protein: ATSDRTSGAVDTQY

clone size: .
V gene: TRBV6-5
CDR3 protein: ASSYQGDSPLH

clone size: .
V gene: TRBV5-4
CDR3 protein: ASSREGQGPNTEAF

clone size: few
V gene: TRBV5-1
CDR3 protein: ASRYERGRYTEAF

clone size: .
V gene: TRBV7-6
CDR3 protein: ASSPGGWGRSGYT

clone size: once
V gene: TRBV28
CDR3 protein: ASSLGKQETQY

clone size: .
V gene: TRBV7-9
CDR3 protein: ASSYLARTGKSSPLH

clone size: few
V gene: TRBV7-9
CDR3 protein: ASSLGTGIQPQH

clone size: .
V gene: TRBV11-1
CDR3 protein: ASSPQGYEQY

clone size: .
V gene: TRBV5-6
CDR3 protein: ASSFGSGGEQF

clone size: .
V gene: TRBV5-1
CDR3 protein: ASSLDGNSPLH

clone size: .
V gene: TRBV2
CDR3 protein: ASSEARAGEWGTEAF